The following is a T cell receptor (beta chain) sequence with its context. No antigen is known for it. The data are from a study of cytomegalovirus exposure and HLA in healthy donors. General study points: In an earlier analysis, in around 590 donors, most V segments appeared productive either ~87% or ~30% of the time. Differences between HLA loci emerged in a later analysis of TCR association rates, with DRB1 most and HLA-C fewest. Listed as cytomegalovirus-associated were approximately 160 TCR beta chains.

Vbeta (60) and Jbeta (13) primers were used in the PCR. The protocol was immunoSEQ multiplex PCR, while the TCRdb copy is restricted to in-frame clones and leaves out a portion. The repertoire holds about 210,000 clones, approximately 82% seen once, with 10% in the top ten. The germline V gene encodes CDR1 SGHDN and CDR2 FVKESK. Trimming removed 4 bases at V and 4 bases at J, with 10 bases between. The CDR3 runs to 13 residues. The sequenced sample was PBMCs. This sequence joins TRBV14 and TRBJ1-1; D possibly corresponds to TRBD1 (5 bases). The clonotype originates from a woman in her forties or fifties in good health and CMV-seropositive. As DNA, the CDR3 is TGTGCCAGCAGCCGCATAGGGGTCACTGAAGCTTTCTTT. Its protein is CASSRIGVTEAFF.